The 4 T cell receptor beta chains reported below all come from one sample, sequenced in a study of cytomegalovirus exposure and HLA in healthy donors. With 60 Vbeta and 13 Jbeta primers, the PCR was carried out. Some clones are missing from TCRdb's copy, which holds only in-frame ones; the method was immunoSEQ multiplex PCR. There are about 140,000 clones in the sample; roughly 70% occur only once, and approximately 4% lies in the top ten. The sequenced sample was PBMCs. The receptors originated from a man in his forties or fifties in good health and CMV-seropositive.

The chain recombines TRBV27 with TRBJ2-5; D might be TRBD1 (6 bases). Trimming shortened V by 0 bases and J by 1 base, and 12 bases separated the two germline ends. The CDR3 is 16 residues long. Germline V gene lookup returns CDR1 MNHEY and CDR2 SMNVEV (reference sequence). The CDR3 DNA sequence: TGTGCCAGCAGTTTATCCCCGGGACACCGCCAAGAGACCCAGTACTTC. It codes for CASSLSPGHRQETQYF.

Only a few counts were recorded for this clone. The chain recombines TRBV25-1 with TRBJ1-4, with D tentatively TRBD1 (5 bases). Germline assignment: CDR1 MGHDK and CDR2 SYGVNS. The CDR3 length is 15 residues. Trimming left V 3 bases short and J 3 bases short, with 11 bases between. The chain's CDR3 is CASSDPGGANEKLFF. In DNA form, the CDR3 reads TGTGCCAGCAGTGACCCCGGGGGGGCTAATGAAAAACTGTTTTTT.

The CDR3 spells CASSPIRDSKNIQYF. In DNA, the CDR3 is TGTGCCAGCTCACCGATCCGGGACAGCAAAAACATTCAGTACTTC. The chain has TRBV18 and TRBJ2-4, with 7 bases lining up with TRBD1. This CDR3 has 15 amino acids. From germline, CDR1 is KGHSH and CDR2 LQKENI. Unmatched junction bases numbered 5, after V lost 3 bases and J lost 3 bases.

This clone was observed a few times. The chain has TRBV4-3 and TRBJ2-3; 11 nucleotides line up with TRBD2. The germline gives CDR1 LGHNA, CDR2 YSLEER. The CDR3 totals 19 residues. Trimming cost V 4 bases and J 5 bases; bases outside gene matches: 17. CDR3 residues: CASSRTTSGNAWGGDTQYF. The CDR3 DNA follows: TGCGCCAGCAGCCGGACGACTAGCGGGAATGCGTGGGGAGGAGATACGCAGTATTTT.